This T cell receptor beta chain stems from a study of identical twins. Study-level points and caveats: Insertions ran lower in abundant cord blood beta clonotypes, though not in memory repertoires. Diverse VJ usage suggested most zero-insertion clonotypes were not invariant T cells. Beta out-of-frame sequences showed weaker excess twin sharing.

Each CDR3 protein is one row after TCRdb ran MiXCR on the 5' RACE reads. The sample has 140,000 to 150,000 distinct CDR3 sequences; under 4.5% are singletons. There are many counts of this clonotype. The antigen is undetermined. The CDR3 runs 16 residues. V lost 6 bases and J lost 0; bases outside the gene matches: 7. The receptor comes from a man younger than 35 in good health. The chain is built from TRBV12-3 or TRBV12-4 and TRBJ2-1; TRBD2 aligns across 8 bases. Sequencing was performed on memory T cells sorted from blood. CDR3 DNA: TGTGCCAGCAGGTCTGAACTAGCGGCCTCCTACAATGAGCAGTTCTTC. It codes for CASRSELAASYNEQFF.